These 8 T cell receptor beta chains came from one sample sequenced in a study of OX40 agonist ivuxolimab in advanced cancers. The protocol used for the library was the immunoSEQ multiplex PCR assay. TCRdb mirrors the immuneACCESS table, restricted to in-frame sequences. Some clones are absent from its copies; in checked studies, under half trace to an unresolved V gene, and the reason for the others is unknown. The sample table contains about 18,000 clones; only one count was recorded for around 78% of them. The ten largest clones take up about 14% of the sample. The source was CD4+ or CD8+ T cells sorted from blood, collected in a trial of the OX40 agonist ivuxolimab. These receptors all stem from an adult with an advanced solid tumor such as melanoma, head and neck, liver or kidney cancer.

Worth noting for this clone: It may be a read error: a sequence one base away is much more abundant. The sample holds other DNA sequences that translate to the same CDR3. The rearrangement links TRBV6-6 to TRBJ1-2, with D tentatively TRBD1 (6 bases). V was trimmed by 5 bases and J by 2 bases, leaving 9 bases between them. The CDR3 is 13 residues long. Germline V gene sequence: CDR1 MNHNY, CDR2 SVGAGI (reference sequence). CDR3 loop: CASSPTGNYGYTF. DNA of the CDR3: TGTGCCAGCAGTCCTACAGGGAACTATGGCTACACCTTC.

The chain joins TRBV4-1 to TRBJ1-2; 8 nucleotides align to TRBD1. The ends lost 0 bases at V and 3 bases at J; junction bases unmatched: 6. This CDR3 has 16 amino acids. CDR1 and CDR2 (germline): MGHRA, YSYEKL. Written as DNA, the CDR3 is TGCGCCAGCAGCCAAGATTTGGCAGGGGGCTACTATGGCTACACCTTC. Its translation is CASSQDLAGGYYGYTF.

This rearrangement joins TRBV7-2 to TRBJ2-1, with a tentative D call TRBD2 (6 bases). The CDR3 has 18 amino acids. Germline V gene data show CDR1 as SGHTA and CDR2 as FQGNSA. V dropped 4 bases and J dropped 0 bases, with 19 bases sitting between them. The CDR3 protein is CASSSRPGGDSSYNEQFF. CDR3 sequence (DNA): TGTGCCAGCAGCTCGAGGCCCGGGGGAGACAGCTCCTACAATGAGCAGTTCTTC.

This sequence joins TRBV7-8 and TRBJ2-7; TRBD2 is a possible D gene (6 bases). CDR1 and CDR2 from the germline V gene are SGHVS and FQNEAQ. This CDR3 has 14 amino acids. The V end was cut by 5 bases, the J end by 2 bases, with 13 bases between. CDR3 residues: CASSRGKLTYEQYF. The CDR3 DNA reads TGTGCCAGCAGCCGGGGGAAACTGACCTACGAGCAGTACTTC.

J is TRBJ1-2 and V is TRBV28; TRBD1 might be the D (6 bases). This CDR3 contains 13 residues. Per the germline V gene, CDR1 is MDHEN and CDR2 is SYDVKM. V was clipped by 6 bases and J by 5 bases, with 13 bases between them. This chain's CDR3 is CASSGDRIYGYTF. Written as DNA, the CDR3 is TGTGCCAGCAGCGGCGACAGGATATATGGCTACACCTTC.

The chain recombines TRBV19 with TRBJ2-5, with a weak D call TRBD1 (8 bases). Trimming stripped 5 bases from V and 4 bases from J, with 23 bases between. The germline gives CDR1 LNHDA, CDR2 SQIVND (reference sequence). This CDR3 has 17 residues. In DNA form, the CDR3 reads TGTGCCAGTAGTTCTCGGACAGGGAGGGGGTCTCCAGAGACCCAGTACTTC. Translation: CASSSRTGRGSPETQYF.

This clone was picked up one time. The chain recombines TRBV6-1 with TRBJ1-4; D gene uncertain. CDR3 length: 15 amino acids. V shed 4 bases and J shed 5 bases, with 14 bases lying between them. The germline V gene has CDR1 MNHNS and CDR2 SASEGT. CDR3 coding DNA: TGTGCCAGCAGTGCACCCGGAGGGTTCAATGAAAAACTGTTTTTT. Amino acids: CASSAPGGFNEKLFF.

The chain combines TRBV10-3 with TRBJ1-3, with D possibly TRBD1 on 5 matching bases. CDR1 is ENHRY and CDR2 is SYGVKD in the germline V gene. Trimming left V 2 bases short and J 7 bases short, with 15 bases between. The CDR3 contains 15 residues. This chain's CDR3 is CAISEGRPQGNTIYF. CDR3 nucleotide sequence: TGTGCCATCAGTGAGGGACGGCCCCAGGGCAACACCATATATTTT.